This T cell receptor beta chain was recorded in a study of glioma-infiltrating T cells. The J segment lost 8 bases and the V segment lost 6 bases, leaving 15 bases of the junction unmatched. The CDR3 extends over 14 amino acids. Germline-derived CDR1 and CDR2 are DFQATT and SNEGSKA (reference sequence). TCR alpha and beta CDR3 regions were amplified from RNA using iRepertoire nested multiplex PCR. Tissue mRNA or PBMC total RNA, about 85-400 ng, went into one-step reverse transcription and amplification. TCRdb reprocessed the multiplex PCR reads via MiXCR and lists one record per CDR3 protein. Here the sample spans around 190,000 distinct CDR3 sequences, about 47% being singletons. General study points: Non-neoplastic patients had below-expected tissue-blood divergence, while all gliomas exceeded expectation. Tissue and blood shared very few CDR3 sequences.

This clonotype was seen repeatedly, ten times or more. What it binds is unknown. Material for sequencing was glioma tissue, nonneoplastic brain tissue, or PBMCs (not recorded which). This sequence joins TRBV20-1 and TRBJ2-7; 8 bases map to TRBD2. The clonotype was recovered from a human donor with low-grade glioma or glioblastoma, undergoing nonglioma brain surgery, or in good health (not recorded which). CDR3 loop: CSAHSRGSGGQQYF. The DNA of the CDR3 is TGCAGTGCCCACTCCCGGGGCAGCGGGGGACAGCAGTACTTC.